Each of the 10 T cell receptor beta chains below was sequenced from the same sample in a study of T cells in Graves' hyperthyroidism and ophthalmopathy. The CDR3 regions of TCR beta were amplified from RNA transcripts. With the HTBI primer set, the TCR CDR3 went through a first round of RT-PCR. TCRdb used MiXCR to reprocess the multiplex PCR reads, holding one entry per CDR3 protein. This sample carries about 400,000 distinct CDR3 sequences, 15% of them seen once, and the ten largest clones take 30% to 35%. Specimen: blood. These receptors originate from a woman in her 30s with Graves' hyperthyroidism.

This clonotype appeared many times. The chain joins TRBV9 to TRBJ2-3; TRBD2 might be the D (5 bases). CDR3 length: 15 amino acids. Germline CDR1 is SGDLS and CDR2 is YYNGEE. V shed 0 bases and J shed 1 base, with 9 bases lying between them. The CDR3, as DNA: TGTGCCAGCAGCGTAGACACTAGTCGCACAGATACGCAGTATTTT. It codes for CASSVDTSRTDTQYF.

For this clonotype: Compared with germline, one end of the junction differs, possibly owing to a read error. This chain uses TRBV7-9 with TRBJ2-5; D perhaps matches TRBD2 (6 bases). The CDR3 runs to 15 residues. The germline CDR1 and CDR2 sequences are SEHNR and FQNEAQ (reference sequence). CDR3 nucleotide sequence: TGTGCCAGCAGCTTAGCAGCGGGCATACAAGGGACCCAGTACTTC. Translating gives CASSLAAGIQGTQYF.

The chain joins TRBV29-1 to TRBJ1-2; D is unclear. The CDR3 spans 12 residues. Per the germline V gene, CDR1 is SQVTM and CDR2 is ANQGSEA. V was clipped by 3 bases and J by 7 bases, with 12 bases between them. The CDR3, as DNA: TGCAGCGTTGAGGGGAATTTGGGTGGCTACACCTTC. It specifies CSVEGNLGGYTF.

A word on this clonotype: Mismatch with germline at one junction end may stem from a read error. The chain combines TRBV28 with TRBJ2-2, with TRBD1 matching over 8 bases. The CDR3 has 14 amino acids. Germline-derived CDR1 and CDR2 are MDHEN and SYDVKM. Here the CDR3 DNA reads TGTGCCGGCAGTACCGGGACAGGTAACGGGGAGCTGTTTTTT. Its translation: CAGSTGTGNGELFF.

Only a few counts were recorded for this clonotype. The J gene is TRBJ2-7, the V gene TRBV12-3 or TRBV12-4; 11 nucleotides line up with TRBD1. J was trimmed by 1 base and V by 5 bases; bases with no gene match: 4. The CDR3 sequence is 15 residues long. The CDR3 DNA follows: TGTGCCAGCAGTCCCGGACAGGGGGCTTCCTACGAGCAGTACTTC. Translated: CASSPGQGASYEQYF.

This clonotype has just a few counts. J is TRBJ2-2 and V is TRBV24-1, with D possibly being TRBD1 or TRBD2 (6 bases each). CDR1 KGHDR and CDR2 SFDVKD come from the germline V gene. There are 17 residues in the CDR3. Trimming removed 6 bases from V and 5 bases from J, with 21 bases in between. The CDR3 nucleotides are TGTGCCACCAGTCCGGGGGCCTCGGTAGAACAAACCGGGGAGCTGTTTTTT. Protein sequence: CATSPGASVEQTGELFF.

This clonotype was seen many times. This chain links TRBV30 with TRBJ2-7; D gene ambiguous. The CDR3 loop spans 15 amino acids. The V end was cut by 2 bases, the J end by 2 bases, with 16 bases between. CDR1 is GTSNPN, CDR2 SVGIG, per germline (reference sequence). CDR3 nucleotides: TGTGCCTGGAGTAAGAGGCTCCCTAATGCCTACGAGCAGTACTTC. Amino acids: CAWSKRLPNAYEQYF.

The chain uses TRBV7-9 and TRBJ2-3; D ambiguous. Per germline, CDR1 SEHNR and CDR2 FQNEAQ (reference sequence). Trimming took 3 bases from V and 6 from J, leaving 19 bases between them. This CDR3 contains 16 residues. The CDR3 loop is CASSFALLPTSDTQYF. The CDR3 nucleotides read TGTGCCAGCAGCTTCGCGTTATTACCGACTTCGGATACGCAGTATTTT.

The chain is built from TRBV12-3 or TRBV12-4 and TRBJ2-1; weak D call: TRBD1 (6 bases). Trimming removed 5 bases at V and 13 bases at J, with 18 bases between. The CDR3 has 13 residues. The CDR3 sequence: CASSPLTGSNQFF. The DNA of the CDR3 is TGTGCCAGCAGTCCCCTAACAGGGTCTAATCAGTTCTTC.

In its sample, this clonotype was seen many times. The genes are TRBV11-2 and TRBJ1-1; no clear D. Germline V lookup: CDR1 SGHAT, CDR2 FQNNGV. V gave up 3 bases and J gave up 4 bases, with 9 bases separating them. There are 13 residues in the CDR3. The CDR3 nucleotides are TGTGCCAGCAGCTTCCAGGAGAGCACTGAAGCTTTCTTT. Protein product: CASSFQESTEAFF. Looking up the rest from reference TRBV11-2 and TRBJ1-1 gives the full variable domain: EAGVAQSPRYKIIEKRQSVAFWCNPISGHATLYWYQQILGQGPKLLIQFQNNGVVDDSQLPKDRFSAERLKGVDSTLKIQPAKLEDSAVYLCASSFQESTEAFFGQGTRLTVV.